This paragraph reports one T cell receptor beta chain. Produced via immunoSEQ multiplex PCR; TCRdb's table is partial and in-frame only. The data hold around 380,000 clones, with around 87% observed a single time. This specimen comes from a study of blood T cell repertoires in COVID-19. Trimming took off 5 bases at V and 1 base at J, with 11 bases between the two ends. Germline V gene sequence: CDR1 SEHNR, CDR2 FQNEAQ (reference sequence). The CDR3 totals 14 residues. This chain links TRBV7-9 with TRBJ1-1, with no clear D. Sequenced material: PBMCs or T cells enriched from blood (not recorded which). The TCR comes from a young man who had recovered from COVID-19. This chain's CDR3 is CASSKESGNTEAFF. CDR3 coding DNA: TGTGCCAGCAGCAAAGAATCCGGGAACACTGAAGCTTTCTTT.